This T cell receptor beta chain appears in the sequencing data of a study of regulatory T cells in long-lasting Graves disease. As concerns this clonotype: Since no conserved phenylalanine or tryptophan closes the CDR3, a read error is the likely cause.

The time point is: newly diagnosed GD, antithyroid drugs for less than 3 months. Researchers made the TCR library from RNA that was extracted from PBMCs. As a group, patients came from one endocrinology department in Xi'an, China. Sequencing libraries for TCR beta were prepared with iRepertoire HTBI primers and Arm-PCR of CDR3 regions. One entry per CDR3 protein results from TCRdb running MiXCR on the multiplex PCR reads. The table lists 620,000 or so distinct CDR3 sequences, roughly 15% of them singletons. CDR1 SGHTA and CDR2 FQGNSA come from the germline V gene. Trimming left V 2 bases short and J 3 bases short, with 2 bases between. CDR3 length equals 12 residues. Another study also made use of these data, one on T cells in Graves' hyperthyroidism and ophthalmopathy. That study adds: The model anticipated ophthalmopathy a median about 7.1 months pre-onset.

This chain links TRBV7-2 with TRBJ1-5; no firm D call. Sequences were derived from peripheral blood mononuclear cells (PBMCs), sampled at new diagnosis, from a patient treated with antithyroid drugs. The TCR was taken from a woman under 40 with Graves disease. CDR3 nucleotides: TGTGCCAGCAGCTTACTCAATCAGCCCCAGCATCTT. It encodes CASSLLNQPQHL.